This TCR beta chain was captured in a study of Ad26.COV2.S vaccination and SARS-CoV-2 variants. Study-wide context: The donor participated in the COV1001 trial, in its Ad26.COV2.S arm. Intramuscularly, Ad26.COV2.S was given either once or twice, 56 days apart. Points from the study as a whole: Possibly, TCR breadth and depth analyses underestimated total T cell responses.

Some clones are missing from TCRdb's copy, which holds only in-frame ones; the method was immunoSEQ multiplex PCR. The table shows roughly 300,000 clones, with roughly 90% occurring only once. Treatment described: some 20 received Ad26.COV2.S at low or high dose, single or two shots; roughly five received placebo; per-sample allocation not given. Sampling happened 63 days after the first vaccine or placebo injection. This adult donor, from Boston, was 18-55 years old. CDR1 SGHNT and CDR2 YYREEE come from the germline V gene (reference sequence). The CDR3 is 14 residues long. V trimming: 4 bases; J trimming: 5 bases; junction bases outside the gene matches: 7. As for this clone: Its target is unknown.

The chain joins TRBV5-4 to TRBJ2-5, with 8 bases identical to TRBD2. This TCR came from a person aged 18-65 years who received the Ad26.COV2.S COVID-19 vaccine or a placebo. The sequencing used peripheral blood, collected in a trial of Ad26.COV2.S vaccine versus placebo. The chain's CDR3 is CASSPGGVGETQYF. The CDR3 DNA sequence: TGTGCCAGCAGCCCGGGGGGGGTAGGGGAGACCCAGTACTTC.